The clone carrying this T cell receptor beta chain was observed many times. TCRdb called the RACE reads again in MiXCR, with one record for every CDR3 protein. The repertoire includes about 350,000 distinct CDR3 sequences, roughly 6.3% of them detected once, and more than 5.5% sits in the top ten. The source of the sample is a study of human T cells and chemical hapten exposure. Study-level information: TCR yields per sample varied mostly from small pooled library volume differences.

Time point given: patch test 2, 6 weeks after DPC sensitization. Treatment noted: therapeutic diphenylcyclopropenone sensitization with weekly scalp DPC. Looked up from germline, CDR1 is MGHRA and CDR2 is YSYEKL. V lost 1 base, J lost 2 bases, and 8 bases lay in between. The CDR3 extends over 14 amino acids. Material: whole blood, obtained in connection with sensitization to the hapten diphenylcyclopropenone (DPC). The TCR sequence derives from a young woman with alopecia areata. Some clones in this sample may be carry-over from other donors' samples. The chain recombines TRBV4-1 with TRBJ1-2, with D possibly matching TRBD1 (5 bases). In DNA form, the CDR3 reads TGCGCCAGCAGCCAAGTGGGGCAGAACTATGGCTACACCTTC. Translating it yields CASSQVGQNYGYTF.